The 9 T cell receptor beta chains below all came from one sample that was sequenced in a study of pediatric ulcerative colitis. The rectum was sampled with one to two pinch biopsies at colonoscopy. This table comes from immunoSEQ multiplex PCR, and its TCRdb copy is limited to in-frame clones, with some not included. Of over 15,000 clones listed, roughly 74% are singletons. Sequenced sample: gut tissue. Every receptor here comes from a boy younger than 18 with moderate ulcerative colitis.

The CDR3 sequence is CASSFGSMDYGYTF. In nucleotides, the CDR3 is TGTGCCAGCAGTTTCGGCAGCATGGACTATGGCTACACCTTC. The genes are TRBV27 and TRBJ1-2; D is ambiguous. This CDR3 contains 14 residues. V lost 3 bases and J 3 bases, leaving 11 bases between the germline ends. Germline V CDR1 and CDR2: MNHEY, SMNVEV (reference sequence).

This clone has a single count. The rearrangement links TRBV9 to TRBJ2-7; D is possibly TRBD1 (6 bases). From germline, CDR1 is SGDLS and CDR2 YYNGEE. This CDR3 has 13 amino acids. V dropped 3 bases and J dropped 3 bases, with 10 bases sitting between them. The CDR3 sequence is CASSGTGLYEQYF. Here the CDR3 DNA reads TGTGCCAGCAGCGGCACAGGGCTCTACGAGCAGTACTTC.

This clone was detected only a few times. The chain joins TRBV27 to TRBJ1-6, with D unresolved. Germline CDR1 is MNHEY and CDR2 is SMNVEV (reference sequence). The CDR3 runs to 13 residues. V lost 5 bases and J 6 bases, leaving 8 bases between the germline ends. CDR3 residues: CASSQNFNSPLHF. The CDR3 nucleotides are TGTGCCAGCAGTCAAAATTTTAATTCACCCCTCCACTTT.

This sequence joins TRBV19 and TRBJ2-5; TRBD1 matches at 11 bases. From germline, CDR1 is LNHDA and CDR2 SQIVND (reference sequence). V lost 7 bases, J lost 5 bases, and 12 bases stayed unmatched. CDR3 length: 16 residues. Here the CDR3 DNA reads TGTGCCAGTACCATGACCGGGACAGGGGGGATGGAGACCCAGTACTTC. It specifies CASTMTGTGGMETQYF.

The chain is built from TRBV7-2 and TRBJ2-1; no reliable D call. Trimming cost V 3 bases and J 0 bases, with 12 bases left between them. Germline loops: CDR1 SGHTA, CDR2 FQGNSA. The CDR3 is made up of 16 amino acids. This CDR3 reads CASSFASRSSYNEQFF. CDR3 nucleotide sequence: TGTGCCAGCAGCTTTGCGTCAAGAAGCTCCTACAATGAGCAGTTCTTC. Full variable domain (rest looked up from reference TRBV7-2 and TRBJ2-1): GAGVSQSPSNKVTEKGKDVELRCDPISGHTALYWYRQSLGQGLEFLIYFQGNSAPDKSGLPSDRFSAERTGGSVSTLTIQRTQQEDSAVYLCASSFASRSSYNEQFFGPGTRLTVL.

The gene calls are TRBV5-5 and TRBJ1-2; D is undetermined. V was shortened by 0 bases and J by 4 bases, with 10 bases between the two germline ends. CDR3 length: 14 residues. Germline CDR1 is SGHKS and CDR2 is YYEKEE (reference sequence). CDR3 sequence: CASSLVGVSYGYTF. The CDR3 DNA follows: TGTGCCAGCAGCTTGGTTGGGGTTTCCTATGGCTACACCTTC. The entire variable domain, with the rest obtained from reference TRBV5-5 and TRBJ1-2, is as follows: DAGVTQSPTHLIKTRGQQVTLRCSPISGHKSVSWYQQVLGQGPQFIFQYYEKEERGRGNFPDRFSARQFPNYSSELNVNALLLGDSALYLCASSLVGVSYGYTFGSGTRLTVV.

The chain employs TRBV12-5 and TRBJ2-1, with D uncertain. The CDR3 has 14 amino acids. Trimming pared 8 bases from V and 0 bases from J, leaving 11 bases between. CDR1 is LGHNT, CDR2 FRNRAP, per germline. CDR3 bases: TGTGCTAGTTTAAGCGCCAGCTCCTACAATGAGCAGTTCTTC. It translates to CASLSASSYNEQFF.

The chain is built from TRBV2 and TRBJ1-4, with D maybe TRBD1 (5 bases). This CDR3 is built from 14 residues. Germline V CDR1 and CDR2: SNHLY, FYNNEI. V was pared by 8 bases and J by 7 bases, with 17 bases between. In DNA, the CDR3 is TGTGCCAGCCGAGATGGGGGGTCTCGTGAAAAACTGTTTTTT. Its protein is CASRDGGSREKLFF.

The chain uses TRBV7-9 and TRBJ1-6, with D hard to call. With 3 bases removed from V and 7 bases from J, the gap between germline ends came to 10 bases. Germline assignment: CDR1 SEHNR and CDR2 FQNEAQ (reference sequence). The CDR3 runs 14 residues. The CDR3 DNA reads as TGTGCCAGCAGCTTCAAGGGTGCAAATTCACCCCTCCACTTT. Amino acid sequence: CASSFKGANSPLHF.